This passage covers 14 T cell receptor beta chains from one sample sequenced in a study of T-cell memory formation after mild COVID-19. TCRdb recomputed calls from the 5' RACE reads with MiXCR, one row per CDR3 protein. The sample records under 650,000 distinct CDR3 sequences, roughly 18% being singletons. Material for sequencing was PBMCs or a T cell subset sorted from them (not recorded which). The receptors were sampled from an adult woman who had mild COVID-19 (a few samples of this study predate the infection). Cell type and time point are not known.

A few counts support this clonotype. The rearrangement joins TRBV27 to TRBJ2-7, with D unclear. CDR3 length: 14 amino acids. CDR1 MNHEY and CDR2 SMNVEV come from the germline V gene (reference sequence). Trimming removed 2 bases at V and 7 bases at J, with 15 bases between. The CDR3 nucleotides are TGTGCCAGCAGTTTAAACTACCTCTTCGGGGAGCAGTACTTC. It specifies CASSLNYLFGEQYF.

The rearrangement links TRBV5-6 to TRBJ1-5; weak D call: TRBD1 (6 bases). CDR3 length: 12 residues. Germline CDR1 reads SGHDT; CDR2 reads YYEEEE. V shed 5 bases and J shed 7 bases, with 10 bases lying between them. CDR3 region: CASSVTGQPQHF. CDR3 bases: TGTGCCAGCAGTGTTACAGGGCAGCCCCAGCATTTT. Using reference TRBV5-6 and TRBJ1-5 for the parts outside the CDR3, the full variable domain is DAGVTQSPTHLIKTRGQQVTLRCSPKSGHDTVSWYQQALGQGPQFIFQYYEEEERQRGNFPDRFSGHQFPNYSSELNVNALLLGDSALYLCASSVTGQPQHFGDGTRLSIL.

The V and J genes are TRBV9 and TRBJ2-3; tentatively, D is TRBD2 (6 bases). Trimming cost V 0 bases and J 4 bases, with 15 bases left between them. The CDR3 totals 16 residues. Germline CDR1 and CDR2: SGDLS and YYNGEE. The CDR3 DNA follows: TGTGCCAGCAGCGTAGCTCGTGGGGGGTACGCAGATACGCAGTATTTT. Amino acids: CASSVARGGYADTQYF. Supplemented by reference TRBV9 and TRBJ2-3, the full variable domain reads DSGVTQTPKHLITATGQRVTLRCSPRSGDLSVYWYQQSLDQGLQFLIQYYNGEERAKGNILERFSAQQFPDLHSELNLSSLELGDSALYFCASSVARGGYADTQYFGPGTRLTVL.

This clonotype was counted many times. This chain links TRBV20-1 with TRBJ2-1; TRBD2 agrees at 12 bases. The germline V gene encodes CDR1 DFQATT and CDR2 SNEGSKA (reference sequence). V lost 4 bases, J lost 0 bases, and 10 bases stayed unmatched. This CDR3 has 18 amino acids. The CDR3 coding sequence is TGCAGTGCTATGGGCGGACTAGCGGGACCGATCTCCTACAATGAGCAGTTCTTC. Translated: CSAMGGLAGPISYNEQFF.

This clonotype was detected many times. The chain has TRBV20-1 and TRBJ2-7, with D perhaps TRBD1 (7 bases). Germline V gene data show CDR1 as DFQATT and CDR2 as SNEGSKA (reference sequence). This CDR3 has 15 amino acids. The ends were cut back, 3 bases at V and 5 bases at J, with 20 bases in the middle. The CDR3 DNA reads as TGCAGTGCTAGCCAACGGGCAGGGGGGAACCACGAGCAGTACTTC. Protein product: CSASQRAGGNHEQYF.

V is TRBV5-5 and J is TRBJ2-7; 8 bases line up with TRBD2. V trimming: 2 bases; J trimming: 3 bases; junction bases outside the gene matches: 7. Per germline, CDR1 SGHKS and CDR2 YYEKEE (reference sequence). CDR3 length: 15 residues. CDR3 DNA: TGTGCCAGCAGCTTTGCCACAGCGGGGGTCTACGAGCAGTACTTC. Translated, it gives CASSFATAGVYEQYF.

This clonotype was seen only a few times. The rearrangement joins TRBV29-1 to TRBJ1-2, with D unresolved. Looked up from germline, CDR1 is SQVTM and CDR2 is ANQGSEA. This CDR3 is built from 13 residues. V was trimmed by 6 bases and J by 0 bases, leaving 11 bases between them. This chain's CDR3 is CSVLAETNYGYTF. CDR3 in DNA: TGCAGCGTCCTCGCGGAAACTAACTATGGCTACACCTTC. The full variable domain, with the rest looked up from reference TRBV29-1 and TRBJ1-2, is SAVISQKPSRDICQRGTSLTIQCQVDSQVTMMFWYRQQPGQSLTLIATANQGSEATYESGFVIDKFPISRPNLTFSTLTVSNMSPEDSSIYLCSVLAETNYGYTFGSGTRLTVV.

This clonotype appeared many times. The rearrangement joins TRBV27 to TRBJ1-2; 7 bases align to TRBD1. CDR1 and CDR2 (germline): MNHEY, SMNVEV (reference sequence). V trimming: 4 bases; J trimming: 5 bases; junction bases outside the gene matches: 7. The CDR3 contains 14 residues. The CDR3 protein is CASSSRGSSYGYTF. CDR3 DNA sequence: TGTGCCAGCAGTTCCAGGGGGTCTAGTTATGGCTACACCTTC.

J is TRBJ1-6 and V is TRBV3-1; possibly TRBD1 for D (5 bases). V was trimmed by 3 bases and J by 9 bases, leaving 6 bases between them. Germline CDR1 is LGHDT and CDR2 is YNNKEL (reference sequence). CDR3 length equals 12 residues. The CDR3 nucleotides read TGTGCCAGCAGCCAGGACATTTCACCCCTCCACTTT. Encoded protein: CASSQDISPLHF. Drawing the rest from reference TRBV3-1 and TRBJ1-6, the complete variable domain is DTAVSQTPKYLVTQMGNDKSIKCEQNLGHDTMYWYKQDSKKFLKIMFSYNNKELIINETVPNRFSPKSPDKAHLNLHINSLELGDSAVYFCASSQDISPLHFGNGTRLTVT.

This clonotype has a handful of counts. The genes are TRBV24-1 and TRBJ2-4; 11 bases match TRBD1. Germline lookup yields CDR1 KGHDR and CDR2 SFDVKD. Trimming took 3 bases from V and 6 from J; bases not matched to a gene: 0. The CDR3 is made up of 14 amino acids. CDR3 bases: TGTGCCACCAGTGATGGACAGGGGGCAAACATTCAGTACTTC. As protein: CATSDGQGANIQYF.

This clonotype showed up just a few times. The genes are TRBV29-1 and TRBJ2-2, with D perhaps TRBD1 (6 bases). Trimming took 6 bases from V and 5 from J, leaving 13 bases between them. The CDR3 has 13 amino acids. Germline values: CDR1 SQVTM, CDR2 ANQGSEA. CDR3 coding DNA: TGCAGCGTGCGAGTAACAGGGACCGGGGAGCTGTTTTTT. It yields the protein CSVRVTGTGELFF.

The gene calls are TRBV18 and TRBJ2-3; D is ambiguous. This CDR3 contains 13 residues. From germline, CDR1 is KGHSH and CDR2 LQKENI. V lost 3 bases to trimming and J lost 2 bases, with 6 bases between them. CDR3 nucleotides: TGTGCCAGCTCACCGATTAACACAGATACGCAGTATTTT. Translated, it gives CASSPINTDTQYF.

The chain carries TRBV27 and TRBJ2-7; D remains unclear. With 0 bases removed from V and 4 bases from J, the gap between germline ends came to 7 bases. The CDR3 contains 13 residues. Germline V gene lookup returns CDR1 MNHEY and CDR2 SMNVEV (reference sequence). DNA of the CDR3: TGTGCCAGCAGTTTATCACCGTATTACGAGCAGTACTTC. It specifies CASSLSPYYEQYF.

This chain connects TRBV5-1 to TRBJ2-7; 9 bases are shared with TRBD1. With 7 bases clipped from V and 7 bases from J, the junction kept 6 bases outside the gene matches. The CDR3 extends over 12 amino acids. Germline V gene data show CDR1 as SGHRS and CDR2 as YFSETQ. The CDR3 protein is CASAGTGLEQYF. CDR3 DNA sequence: TGCGCCAGCGCCGGGACAGGGTTAGAGCAGTACTTC.